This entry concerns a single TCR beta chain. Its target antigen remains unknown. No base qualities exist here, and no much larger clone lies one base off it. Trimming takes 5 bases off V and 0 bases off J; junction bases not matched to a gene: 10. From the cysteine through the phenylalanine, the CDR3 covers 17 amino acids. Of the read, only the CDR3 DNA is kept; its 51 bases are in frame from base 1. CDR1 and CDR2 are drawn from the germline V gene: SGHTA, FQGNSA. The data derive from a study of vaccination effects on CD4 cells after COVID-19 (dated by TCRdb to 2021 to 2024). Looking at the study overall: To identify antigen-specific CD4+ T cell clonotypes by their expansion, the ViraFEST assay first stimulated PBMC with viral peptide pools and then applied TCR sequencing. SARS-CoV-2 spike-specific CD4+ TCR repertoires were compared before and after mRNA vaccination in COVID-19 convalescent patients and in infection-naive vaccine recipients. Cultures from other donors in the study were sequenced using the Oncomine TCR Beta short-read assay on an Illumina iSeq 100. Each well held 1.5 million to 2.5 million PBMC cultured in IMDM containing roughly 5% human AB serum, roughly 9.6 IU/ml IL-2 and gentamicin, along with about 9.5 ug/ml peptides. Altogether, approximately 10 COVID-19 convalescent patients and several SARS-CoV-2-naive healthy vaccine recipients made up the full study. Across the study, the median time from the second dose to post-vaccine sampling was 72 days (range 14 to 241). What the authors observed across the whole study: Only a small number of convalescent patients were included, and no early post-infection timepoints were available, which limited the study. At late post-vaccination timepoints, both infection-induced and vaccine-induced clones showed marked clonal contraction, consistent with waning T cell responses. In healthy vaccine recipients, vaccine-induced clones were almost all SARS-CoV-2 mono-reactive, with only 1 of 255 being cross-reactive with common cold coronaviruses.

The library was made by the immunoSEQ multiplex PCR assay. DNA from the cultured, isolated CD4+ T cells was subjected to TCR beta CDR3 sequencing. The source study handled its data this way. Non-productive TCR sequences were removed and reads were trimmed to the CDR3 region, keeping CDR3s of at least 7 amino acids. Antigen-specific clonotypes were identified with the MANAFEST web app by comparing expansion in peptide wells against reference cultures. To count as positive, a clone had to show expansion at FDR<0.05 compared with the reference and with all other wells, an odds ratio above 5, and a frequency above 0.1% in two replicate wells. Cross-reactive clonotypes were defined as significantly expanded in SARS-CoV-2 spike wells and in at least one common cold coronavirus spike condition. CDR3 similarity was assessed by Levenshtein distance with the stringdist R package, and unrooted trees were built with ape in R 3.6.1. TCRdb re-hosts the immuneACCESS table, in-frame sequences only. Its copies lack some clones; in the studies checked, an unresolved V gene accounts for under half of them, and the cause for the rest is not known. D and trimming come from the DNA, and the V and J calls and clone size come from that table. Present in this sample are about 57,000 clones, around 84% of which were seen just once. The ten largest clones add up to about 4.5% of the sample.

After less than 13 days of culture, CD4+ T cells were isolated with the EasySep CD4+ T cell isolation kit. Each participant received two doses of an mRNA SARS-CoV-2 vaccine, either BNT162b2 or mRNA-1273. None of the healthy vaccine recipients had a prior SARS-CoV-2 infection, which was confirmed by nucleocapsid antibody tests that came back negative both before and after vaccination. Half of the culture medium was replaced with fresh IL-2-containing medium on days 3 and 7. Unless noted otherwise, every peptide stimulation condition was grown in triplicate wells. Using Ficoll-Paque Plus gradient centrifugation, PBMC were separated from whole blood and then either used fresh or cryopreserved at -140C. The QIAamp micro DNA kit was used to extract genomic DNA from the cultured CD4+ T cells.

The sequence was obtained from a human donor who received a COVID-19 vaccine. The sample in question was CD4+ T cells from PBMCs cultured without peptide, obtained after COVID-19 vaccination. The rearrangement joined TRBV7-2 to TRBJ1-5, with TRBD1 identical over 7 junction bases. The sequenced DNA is TGTGCCAGCAGCGCCAGCCCGGGACAGTATAGCAATCAGCCCCAGCATTTT. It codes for CASSASPGQYSNQPQHF.